The clone carrying this TCR beta chain turned up a few times. Its matching antigen is unknown. TCRdb re-called the 5' RACE reads through MiXCR, storing one row per CDR3 protein. The sample lists roughly 260,000 distinct CDR3 sequences; 10% to 15% were seen once. The germline V and J ends were trimmed by 7 bases and 1 base, with 8 bases remaining between them. Germline CDR1 and CDR2: SGHRS and YFSETQ. The CDR3 sequence is 13 residues long. The sample is drawn from a study of T cells after yellow fever vaccination. Study-wide findings and caveats: There was a small share of clonotypes that showed up in both the CD4 and CD8 compartments. It was a weaker secondary response, yet one that peaked faster, at day 5 versus 15. Highly abundant clonotypes carried over from the bulk population could end up in FACS-sorted repertoires as contaminants.

The source material was CD4+ T cells sorted from PBMCs, sampled 45 days after the yellow fever booster vaccination. V is TRBV5-1 and J is TRBJ2-2; D call uncertain. The TCR was taken from a man under 40 who received the YFV17D yellow fever vaccine. CDR3 amino acids: CASLGVNTGELFF. The CDR3 region has the DNA TGCGCCAGCCTAGGAGTGAACACCGGGGAGCTGTTTTTT.